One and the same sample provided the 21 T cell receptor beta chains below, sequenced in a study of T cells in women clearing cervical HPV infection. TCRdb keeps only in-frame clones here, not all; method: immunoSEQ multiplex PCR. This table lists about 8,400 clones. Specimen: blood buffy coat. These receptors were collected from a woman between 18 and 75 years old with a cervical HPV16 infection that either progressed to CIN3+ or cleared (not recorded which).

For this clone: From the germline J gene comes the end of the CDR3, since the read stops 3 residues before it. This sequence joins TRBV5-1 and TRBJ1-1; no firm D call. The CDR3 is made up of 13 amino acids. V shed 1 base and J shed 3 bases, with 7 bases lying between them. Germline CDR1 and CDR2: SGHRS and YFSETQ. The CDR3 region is CASSLTRDTEAFF. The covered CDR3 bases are TGCGCCAGCAGCTTGACTCGGGACACTGAA.

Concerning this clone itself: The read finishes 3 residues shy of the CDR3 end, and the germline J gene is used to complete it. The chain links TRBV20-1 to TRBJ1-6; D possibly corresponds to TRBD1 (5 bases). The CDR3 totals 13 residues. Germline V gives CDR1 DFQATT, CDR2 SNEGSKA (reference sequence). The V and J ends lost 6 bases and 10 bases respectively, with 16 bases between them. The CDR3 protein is CSALSSGSSPLHF. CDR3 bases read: TGCAGTGCGTTGTCCTCAGGGAGCTCACCC.

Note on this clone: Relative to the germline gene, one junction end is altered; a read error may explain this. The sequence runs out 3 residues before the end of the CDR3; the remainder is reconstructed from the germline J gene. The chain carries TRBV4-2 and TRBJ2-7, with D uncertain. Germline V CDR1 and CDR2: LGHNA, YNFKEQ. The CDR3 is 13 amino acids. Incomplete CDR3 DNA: TGCGCCAGCAGCCAAGGCAGCCTAGGCGAG. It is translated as CASSQGSLGE. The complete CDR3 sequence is CASSQGSLGEQYF.

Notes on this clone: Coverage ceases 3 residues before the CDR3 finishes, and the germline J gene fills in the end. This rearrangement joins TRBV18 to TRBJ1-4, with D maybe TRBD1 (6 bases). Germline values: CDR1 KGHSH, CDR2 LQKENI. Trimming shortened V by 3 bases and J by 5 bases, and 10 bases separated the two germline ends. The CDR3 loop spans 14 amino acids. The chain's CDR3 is CASSPTGGNEKLFF. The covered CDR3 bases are TGTGCCAGCTCACCGACAGGTGGCAATGAAAAA.

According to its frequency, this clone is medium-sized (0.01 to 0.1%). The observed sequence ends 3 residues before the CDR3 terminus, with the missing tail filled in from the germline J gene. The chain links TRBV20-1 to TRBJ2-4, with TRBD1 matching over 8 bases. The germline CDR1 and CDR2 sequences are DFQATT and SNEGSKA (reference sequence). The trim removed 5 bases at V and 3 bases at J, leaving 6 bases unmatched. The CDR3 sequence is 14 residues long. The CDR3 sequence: CSAYGQGDKNIQYF. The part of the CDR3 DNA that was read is TGCAGTGCTTACGGACAGGGCGACAAAAACATT.

The CDR3 sequence is CAINSPGQGKNEQFF. CDR3 bases read: TGTGCCATTAATTCCCCGGGACAGGGGAAAAATGAG. This chain connects TRBV19 to TRBJ2-1; TRBD1 matches at 10 bases. The read gets to within 3 residues of the CDR3 end, and the germline J gene fills in the rest. This CDR3 contains 15 residues. Per germline, CDR1 LNHDA and CDR2 SQIVND (reference sequence). The ends lost 10 bases at V and 7 bases at J; junction bases unmatched: 13.

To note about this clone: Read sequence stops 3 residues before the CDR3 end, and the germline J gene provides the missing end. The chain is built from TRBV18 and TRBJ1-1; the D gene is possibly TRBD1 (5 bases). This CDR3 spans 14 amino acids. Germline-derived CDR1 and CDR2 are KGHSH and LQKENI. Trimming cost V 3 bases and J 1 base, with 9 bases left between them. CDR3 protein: CASSPGGTNTEAFF. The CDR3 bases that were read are TGTGCCAGCTCACCGGGGGGTACGAACACTGAA.

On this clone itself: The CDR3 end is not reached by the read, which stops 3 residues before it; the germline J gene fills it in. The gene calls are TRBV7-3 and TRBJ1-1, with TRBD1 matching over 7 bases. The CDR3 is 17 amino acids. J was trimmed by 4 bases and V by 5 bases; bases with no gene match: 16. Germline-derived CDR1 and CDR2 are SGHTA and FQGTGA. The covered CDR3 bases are TGTGCCAGCAGCCTACACTCAGGGGGAATGGGGAGCACTGAA. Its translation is CASSLHSGGMGSTE. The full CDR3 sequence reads CASSLHSGGMGSTEAFF.

The CDR3 loop reads CSAPGQGTTGELFF. The sequenced CDR3 bases are TGCAGTGCTCCGGGACAGGGTACGACCGGGGAG. The genes are TRBV20-1 and TRBJ2-2; 9 bases are a match to TRBD1. Coverage ceases 3 residues before the CDR3 finishes, and the germline J gene fills in the end. The length of the CDR3 is 14 residues. V gave up 5 bases and J gave up 5 bases; unmatched junction bases: 6. The germline V gene encodes CDR1 DFQATT and CDR2 SNEGSKA (reference sequence).

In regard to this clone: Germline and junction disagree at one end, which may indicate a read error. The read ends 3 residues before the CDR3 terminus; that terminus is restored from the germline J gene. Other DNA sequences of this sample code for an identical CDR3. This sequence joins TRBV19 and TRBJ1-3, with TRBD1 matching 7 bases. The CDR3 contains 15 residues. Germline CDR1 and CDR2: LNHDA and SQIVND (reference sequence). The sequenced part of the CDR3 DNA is TGTGCCAGTAGTTATGACAGGGCGGCTGGAAACACA. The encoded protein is CASSYDRAAGNT. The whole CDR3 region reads CASSYDRAAGNTIYF.

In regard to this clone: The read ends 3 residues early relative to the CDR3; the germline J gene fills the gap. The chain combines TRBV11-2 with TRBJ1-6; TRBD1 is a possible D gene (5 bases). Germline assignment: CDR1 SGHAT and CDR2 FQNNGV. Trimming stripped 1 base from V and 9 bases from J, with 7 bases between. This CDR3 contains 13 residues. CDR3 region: CASSLGGSSPLHF. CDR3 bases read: TGTGCCAGCAGCTTAGGGGGCTCTTCACCC.

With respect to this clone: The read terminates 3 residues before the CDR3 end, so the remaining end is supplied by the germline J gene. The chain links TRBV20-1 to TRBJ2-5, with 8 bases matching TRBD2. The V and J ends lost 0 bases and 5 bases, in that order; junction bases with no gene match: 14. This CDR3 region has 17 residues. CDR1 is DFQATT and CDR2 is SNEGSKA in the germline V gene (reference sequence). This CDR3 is CSARDLSSGVIFETQYF. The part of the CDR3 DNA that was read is TGCAGTGCTAGAGATCTGAGTAGCGGGGTTATTTTTGAGACC.

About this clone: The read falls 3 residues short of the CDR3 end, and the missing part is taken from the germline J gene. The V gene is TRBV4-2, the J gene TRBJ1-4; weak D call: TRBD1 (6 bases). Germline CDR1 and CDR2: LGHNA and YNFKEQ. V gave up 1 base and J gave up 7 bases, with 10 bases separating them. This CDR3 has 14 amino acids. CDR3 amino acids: CASSQASRGEKLFF. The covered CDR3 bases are TGTGCCAGCAGCCAAGCTTCCAGGGGTGAAAAA.

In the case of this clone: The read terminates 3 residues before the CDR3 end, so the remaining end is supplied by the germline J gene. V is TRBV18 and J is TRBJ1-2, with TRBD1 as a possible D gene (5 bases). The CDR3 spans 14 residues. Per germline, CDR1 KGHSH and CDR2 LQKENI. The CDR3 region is CASSPSGLTDTYTF. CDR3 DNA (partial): TGTGCCAGCTCGCCCTCAGGGTTGACAGATACC.

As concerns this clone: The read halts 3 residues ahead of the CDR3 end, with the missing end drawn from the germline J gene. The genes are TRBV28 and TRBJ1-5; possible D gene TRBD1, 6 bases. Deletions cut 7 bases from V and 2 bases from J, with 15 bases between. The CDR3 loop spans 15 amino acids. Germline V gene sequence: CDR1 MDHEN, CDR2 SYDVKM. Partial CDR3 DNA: TGTGCCAGCATCCCCGGGACAAGCGGCAATCAGCCC. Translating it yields CASIPGTSGNQP. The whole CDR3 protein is CASIPGTSGNQPQHF. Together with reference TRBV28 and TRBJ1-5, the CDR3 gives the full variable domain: DVKVTQSSRYLVKRTGEKVFLECVQDMDHENMFWYRQDPGLGLRLIYFSYDVKMKEKGDIPEGYSVSREKKERFSLILESASTNQTSMYLCASIPGTSGNQPQHFGDGTRLSIL.

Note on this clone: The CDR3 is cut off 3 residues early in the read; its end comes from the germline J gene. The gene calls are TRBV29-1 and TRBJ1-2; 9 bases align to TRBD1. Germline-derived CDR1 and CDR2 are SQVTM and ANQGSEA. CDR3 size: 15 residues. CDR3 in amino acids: CSVAGTGSLLGGYTF. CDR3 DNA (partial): TGCAGCGTCGCCGGGACAGGGTCCTTATTGGGAGGC. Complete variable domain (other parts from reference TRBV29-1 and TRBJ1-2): SAVISQKPSRDICQRGTSLTIQCQVDSQVTMMFWYRQQPGQSLTLIATANQGSEATYESGFVIDKFPISRPNLTFSTLTVSNMSPEDSSIYLCSVAGTGSLLGGYTFGSGTRLTVV.

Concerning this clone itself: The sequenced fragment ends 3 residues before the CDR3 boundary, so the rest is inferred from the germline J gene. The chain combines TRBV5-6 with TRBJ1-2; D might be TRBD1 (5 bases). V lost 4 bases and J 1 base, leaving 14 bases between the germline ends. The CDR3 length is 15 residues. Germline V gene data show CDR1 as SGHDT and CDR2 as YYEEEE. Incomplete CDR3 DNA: TGTGCCAGCAGCCCGGGGGAGGGACTTAACTATGGC. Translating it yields CASSPGEGLNYG. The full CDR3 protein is CASSPGEGLNYGYTF.

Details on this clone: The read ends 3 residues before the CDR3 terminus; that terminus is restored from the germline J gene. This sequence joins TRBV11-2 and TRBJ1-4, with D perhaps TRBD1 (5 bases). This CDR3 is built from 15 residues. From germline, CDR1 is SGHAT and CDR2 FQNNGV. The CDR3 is CASSQTSTGANVLFF. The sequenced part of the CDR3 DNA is TGTGCCAGCAGCCAAACAAGCACTGGGGCCAACGTA.

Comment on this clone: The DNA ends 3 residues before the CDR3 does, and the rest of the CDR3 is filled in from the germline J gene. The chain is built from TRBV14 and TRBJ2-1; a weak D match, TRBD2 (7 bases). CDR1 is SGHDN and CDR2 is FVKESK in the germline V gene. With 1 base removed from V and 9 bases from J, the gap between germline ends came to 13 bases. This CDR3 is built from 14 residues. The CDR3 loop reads CASSQVRGAGEQFF. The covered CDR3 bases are TGTGCCAGCAGCCAAGTCCGGGGGGCTGGTGAG.

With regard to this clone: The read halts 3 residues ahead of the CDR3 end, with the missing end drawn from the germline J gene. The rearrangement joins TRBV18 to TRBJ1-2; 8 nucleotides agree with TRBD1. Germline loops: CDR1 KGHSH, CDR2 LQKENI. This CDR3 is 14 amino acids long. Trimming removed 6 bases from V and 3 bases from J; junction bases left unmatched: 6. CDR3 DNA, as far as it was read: TGTGCCAGCTCCAAAGACAGGGGTGACTATGGC. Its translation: CASSKDRGDYG. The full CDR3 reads CASSKDRGDYGYTF.

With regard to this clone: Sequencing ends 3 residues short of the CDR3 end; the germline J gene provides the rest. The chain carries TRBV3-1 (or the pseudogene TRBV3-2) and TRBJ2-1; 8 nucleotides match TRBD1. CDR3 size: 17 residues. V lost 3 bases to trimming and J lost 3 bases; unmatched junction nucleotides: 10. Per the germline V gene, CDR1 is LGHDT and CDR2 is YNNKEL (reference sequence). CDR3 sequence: CASSHRKQGVIYNEQFF. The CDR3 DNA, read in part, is TGTGCCAGCAGCCACCGAAAACAGGGGGTGATCTACAATGAG.